This T cell receptor beta chain came from a study of control samples from healthy donors and cancer patients. Sequencing used immunoSEQ multiplex PCR; TCRdb keeps in-frame clones, though not all of them. The sample has some 170,000 clones; 96% are singletons. Trimming cost V 6 bases and J 0 bases, with 12 bases left between them. The length of the CDR3 is 14 residues. Only one count was recorded for this clone. The sample taken for sequencing was blood. This receptor was taken from a woman in her 30s in good health. This chain joins TRBV23-1 and TRBJ2-7; D is perhaps TRBD1 (6 bases). TRBV23-1 is an ORF, and what it does is uncertain. The CDR3 DNA reads as TGCGCCAGCAGCGGACAGCGTTTCTCCTACGAGCAGTACTTC. This codes for CASSGQRFSYEQYF.